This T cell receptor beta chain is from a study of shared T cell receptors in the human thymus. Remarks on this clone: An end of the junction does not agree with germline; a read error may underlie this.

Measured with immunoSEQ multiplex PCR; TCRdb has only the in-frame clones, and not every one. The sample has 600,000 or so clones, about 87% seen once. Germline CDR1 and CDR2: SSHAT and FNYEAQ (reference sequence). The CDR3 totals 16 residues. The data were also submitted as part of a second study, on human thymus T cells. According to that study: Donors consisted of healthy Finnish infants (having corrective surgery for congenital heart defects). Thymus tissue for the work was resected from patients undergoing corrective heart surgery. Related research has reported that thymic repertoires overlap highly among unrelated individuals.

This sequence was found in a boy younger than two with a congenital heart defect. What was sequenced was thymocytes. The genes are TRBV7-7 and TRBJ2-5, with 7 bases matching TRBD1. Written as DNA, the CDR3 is TGTGCTAGCAGCTCATCACTTAAGACAGGGAAAGAGACCCAGTACTTC. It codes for CASSSSLKTGKETQYF.